This T cell receptor beta chain was captured by sequencing in a study of blood T cell repertoires in COVID-19 (dated by TCRdb to 2020 to 2022). Background for the entire study: Collaborator samples came from the United States, Italy and Spain and covered acute and convalescent phases of COVID-19. The prospective study material was composed of cDNA or gDNA derived from T cells, B-cell-depleted T cells, or PBMCs. Subjects who had been exposed to COVID-19, were actively infected with it, or had recovered from it provided the deeply sampled blood TCRbeta repertoires that made up the dataset. The repertoires were released in a freely available public database meant as a resource for research on the immune response to SARS-CoV-2. The samples were drawn from the first 160 participants of the ongoing ImmuneRACE study and from 950 to 1,500 subjects provided by 6 global collaborators. The sample metadata nearly always contained a de-identified subject ID, COVID-19 status, age in years and sex. HLA class I and class II types, where available, came from metadata supplied by the sample provider rather than from assay-based typing.

Whole blood was collected in K2EDTA tubes by collaborating institutions according to the institutions' own protocols. For TCRbeta analysis, collaborator samples were shipped as frozen whole blood, as isolated PBMCs, or as DNA extracted from either sample type. Study-wide conclusions, independent of this receptor: The amount of clinical and demographic metadata varied by source and participant and was provided uncurated.

Points on this clone: Its antigen remains unidentified. Base-call qualities are not available, and no considerably larger clone is one nucleotide away.

TCRbeta CDR3 regions were amplified from genomic DNA using the immunoSEQ Assay, a bias-controlled multiplex PCR. The published analysis was carried out like this. Within the assay, amplification of reference gene primers was used to estimate how many nucleated cells each sample contained. Sequence reads were collapsed and filtered to measure the absolute abundance of every unique TCRbeta CDR3 rearrangement. Productive Simpson clonality was computed per sample as the square root of Simpson's diversity index over productive rearrangements. What TCRdb holds here is the immuneACCESS table cut down to in-frame rearrangements. Part of the clones is not present; checked against another copy, under half of the missing clones reflect an unresolved V gene, and the others are unexplained. V and J calls and clone size follow that table, whereas D and trimming were derived from the DNA. This sample holds approximately 76,000 clones; 86% were observed only once. The top ten constitute less than 15% of the sample.

The source of this sequence is a woman aged 55-75 years with acute or convalescent COVID-19. The material sequenced was peripheral blood.

The DNA is TGTGCCAGCAGCCAGTCGGTACTCCTGACTACGTATGGCTACACCTTC. The translation is CASSQSVLLTTYGYTF. The chain employs TRBV3-1 (or the pseudogene TRBV3-2) and TRBJ1-2; the D gene assignment is ambiguous. Measured from the cysteine to the phenylalanine, the CDR3 is 16 residues long. CDR3 DNA is the only sequence kept; it has 48 bases, read in frame from the first base. The V end loses 3 bases and the J end loses 5 bases, and a stretch of 19 bases separates them. CDR1 and CDR2 (LGHDT, YNNKEL) derive from the germline V gene (reference sequence).